This T cell receptor beta chain was identified during a study of shared T cell receptors in the human thymus. Trimming removed 4 bases from V and 2 bases from J, with 13 bases in between. The CDR3 is made up of 14 amino acids. Per the germline V gene, CDR1 is SGHRS and CDR2 is YFSETQ. Clones were sequenced by immunoSEQ multiplex PCR, and TCRdb holds only the in-frame ones, with some missing. The sample has roughly 710,000 clones, approximately 83% seen once. The same data also contributed to another study, on human thymus T cells. In that study: Immunologically healthy infants in Finland undergoing congenital heart defect surgery were the donors.

This chain connects TRBV5-1 to TRBJ2-7; tentative D call: TRBD2 (5 bases). This clonotype originated in a girl under two years old with a congenital heart defect. The specimen was thymocytes. CDR3: CASSLSAGAYEQYF. The DNA of the CDR3 is TGCGCCAGCAGCCTAAGTGCGGGTGCCTACGAGCAGTACTTC.